This TCR beta chain was captured in a study of blood T cell repertoires in COVID-19. In the study overall: COVID-19 samples collected from the United States, Italy and Spain covered acute and convalescent phases. PBMCs, B-cell-depleted T cells, or T cells were the source of the cDNA or gDNA that made up the material.

Original handling: Using reference gene primer amplification, nucleated cell counts were estimated. Some clones are missing from TCRdb's copy, which holds only in-frame ones; the method was immunoSEQ multiplex PCR. V and J calls and clone size are those listed in that table; D and trimming were worked out from the DNA. The sample yields roughly 76,000 clones, 70% to 80% seen once. Material: peripheral blood. This TCR was recovered from a man between 65 and 85 years old with acute or convalescent COVID-19.

CDR3 protein: CASSLQQGNQPQHF. CDR3 sequence (DNA): TGTGCCAGCAGTCTACAGCAGGGCAATCAGCCCCAGCATTTT. V is TRBV6-5 and J is TRBJ1-5, with D uncertain. The V end was cut by 5 bases, the J end by 2 bases, with 10 bases between. Germline assignment: CDR1 MNHEY and CDR2 SVGAGI. The CDR3 spans 14 residues.